This paragraph reports one T cell receptor (beta chain). Its antigen remains unknown. The data stem from a study of monozygotic twins with cystic fibrosis. In the study overall: Libraries were built from approximately 3 micrograms of fragmented DNA using approximately 15 PCR cycles. General study results and limits: Low clonality (median approximately 0.0095) suggested a mostly naive repertoire. Shared CDR3 numbers were not associated with age, concordance or severity. J usage was most co-twin-similar in 8 of 16 pairs, V in 13.

Sequenced by immunoSEQ multiplex PCR; TCRdb stores in-frame clones only, minus some. The data contain 8,000 or so clones, 85% to 95% of them singletons. This CDR3 has 15 residues. Germline-derived CDR1 and CDR2 are MNHNS and SASEGT. V shed 4 bases, J shed 6 bases, and the junction held 4 bases outside the gene matches. The sample comprised blood. The chain joins TRBV6-1 to TRBJ1-4; 11 bases agree with TRBD1. The sequence was collected from a boy younger than 10 with cystic fibrosis. The CDR3: CASSAGTGGYEKLFF. CDR3 DNA: TGTGCCAGCAGTGCTGGGACAGGGGGTTATGAAAAACTGTTTTTT.